A single sample gave rise to the 21 T cell receptor beta chains below, sequenced in a study of read filtering for tumor transcriptome and immune sequencing. Molecular barcoded adaptors covering alpha/delta and beta/gamma chains were used on roughly 400 ng RNA. TCRdb reprocessed the reads with MiXCR, giving one entry per CDR3 protein. The table records over 45,000 distinct CDR3 sequences, 20% of them present only once. The sequencing sample was made of a population of CD138-negative cells sorted from bone marrow. All receptors derive from a donor at least 40 years old with multiple myeloma.

This clonotype was counted at least ten times. This chain connects TRBV2 to TRBJ2-1; D is unresolved. Between the trimmed V and J ends, which lost 0 bases and 16 bases, there was a span of 7 bases. Per the germline V gene, CDR1 is SNHLY and CDR2 is FYNNEI. The CDR3 length is 10 residues. In DNA form, the CDR3 reads TGTGCCAGCAGTGAAGCGCGGCACTTCTTC. This gives the protein CASSEARHFF.

This clonotype has at least ten counts. The genes are TRBV19 and TRBJ2-5; TRBD2 matches 8 bases. CDR3 length: 14 residues. V shed 5 bases, J shed 7 bases, and the junction held 9 bases outside the gene matches. Germline CDR1 LNHDA, CDR2 SQIVND (reference sequence). CDR3 in amino acids: CASSPPGGEVTQYF. CDR3 DNA: TGTGCCAGTAGTCCACCGGGGGGGGAGGTGACCCAGTACTTC. Filled out from reference TRBV19 and TRBJ2-5, the complete variable domain reads DGGITQSPKYLFRKEGQNVTLSCEQNLNHDAMYWYRQDPGQGLRLIYYSQIVNDFQKGDIAEGYSVSREKKESFPLTVTSAQKNPTAFYLCASSPPGGEVTQYFGPGTRLLVL.

This clonotype was counted ten times or more. V usage is TRBV12-3 or TRBV12-4 and J usage is TRBJ2-2; D remains ambiguous. This CDR3 region has 15 residues. V shed 3 bases and J shed 4 bases, with 12 bases lying between them. The CDR3 reads CASSFITPGTGELFF. In DNA form, the CDR3 reads TGTGCCAGCAGTTTCATCACCCCGGGCACCGGGGAGCTGTTTTTT.

This clonotype was seen repeatedly, ten times or more. The rearrangement links TRBV5-6 to TRBJ1-1, with D possibly matching TRBD1 (5 bases). Germline CDR1 reads SGHDT; CDR2 reads YYEEEE. The CDR3 spans 13 residues. Between the trimmed V and J ends, which lost 0 bases and 7 bases, there was a span of 10 bases. In DNA, the CDR3 is TGTGCCAGCAGCTTGGTACAGGCAGATGAAGCTTTCTTT. It translates to CASSLVQADEAFF.

This clonotype was observed at least ten times. The chain employs TRBV7-2 and TRBJ2-7, with 15 positions matching TRBD2. The V gene's germline CDR1 is SGHTA and CDR2 FQGNSA. There are 16 residues in the CDR3. After removal of 5 bases from V and 4 bases from J, the junction contained 6 bases not matched to a gene. The DNA for the CDR3 is TGTGCCAGCAGCGCAGGGACTAGCGGGAGGAAGTACGAGCAGTACTTC. This encodes CASSAGTSGRKYEQYF. The full variable domain, rest sourced from reference TRBV7-2 and TRBJ2-7, is GAGVSQSPSNKVTEKGKDVELRCDPISGHTALYWYRQSLGQGLEFLIYFQGNSAPDKSGLPSDRFSAERTGGSVSTLTIQRTQQEDSAVYLCASSAGTSGRKYEQYFGPGTRLTVT.

On this clonotype: The likely explanation is a read error, given a far larger clone one base away. The chain couples TRBV9 to TRBJ2-3; 11 bases are shared with TRBD2. The CDR3 is made up of 16 amino acids. Trimming removed 4 bases from V and 0 bases from J; junction bases left unmatched: 4. Germline V gene data show CDR1 as SGDLS and CDR2 as YYNGEE. The CDR3 DNA is TGTGCCAGCAGCATCAGGACTAGCGGGAGCACAGATACGCAGTATTTT. Its protein product is CASSIRTSGSTDTQYF.

Many counts were recorded for this clonotype. V gene TRBV20-1 combines with J gene TRBJ1-6; 7 bases fit TRBD1. Germline V gene data show CDR1 as DFQATT and CDR2 as SNEGSKA (reference sequence). The CDR3 is 14 residues long. V trimming: 2 bases; J trimming: 7 bases; junction bases outside the gene matches: 5. Here the CDR3 reads CSARPTGDNSPLHF. In nucleotides, the CDR3 is TGCAGTGCTAGACCTACAGGGGACAATTCACCCCTCCACTTT.

This clonotype was observed many times. The chain combines TRBV29-1 with TRBJ2-1; 8 positions match TRBD2. Trimming at V came to 7 bases and at J to 7 bases, leaving 12 bases not matched to a gene. Germline values: CDR1 SQVTM, CDR2 ANQGSEA. The CDR3 runs 14 residues. The CDR3 reads CSAHPGTSRNEQFF. The DNA of the CDR3 is TGCAGCGCCCACCCCGGGACTAGTAGAAATGAGCAGTTCTTC.

About this clonotype: A much larger clone sits a single nucleotide away, making a read error possible. The CDR3 ends on some other residue instead of the conserved phenylalanine or tryptophan, so this is likely a read error. The V and J genes are TRBV19 and TRBJ1-1; 7 bases align to TRBD1. The germline gives CDR1 LNHDA, CDR2 SQIVND (reference sequence). With 3 bases clipped from V and 1 base from J, the junction kept 8 bases outside the gene matches. The CDR3 is 16 amino acids. The CDR3 DNA is TGTGCCAGTAGTATTCCCAGGGGGGACCGGAACACTGAAGCTTTCCTT. Residues: CASSIPRGDRNTEAFL.

Details on this clonotype: Since no conserved phenylalanine or tryptophan closes the CDR3, a read error is the likely cause. The chain joins TRBV28 to TRBJ2-3; 10 bases agree with TRBD2. Looked up from germline, CDR1 is MDHEN and CDR2 is SYDVKM. The CDR3 contains 13 residues. The CDR3 reads CAGSGRGTDTQYL. For the CDR3, the DNA is TGTGCCGGCAGCGGGAGGGGCACAGATACGCAGTATTTG.

In its sample, this clonotype was seen many times. The rearrangement links TRBV5-6 to TRBJ2-5, with TRBD1 as a possible D gene (5 bases). Trimming stripped 4 bases from V and 5 bases from J, with 12 bases between. CDR1 and CDR2 (germline): SGHDT, YYEEEE. The CDR3 is made up of 13 amino acids. CDR3 bases: TGTGCCAGCAGCCCAGACAGCGAGGAGACCCAGTACTTC. Residues: CASSPDSEETQYF.

Turning to this clonotype: Here the CDR3 omits its conserved ending phenylalanine or tryptophan, so a read error is the likely source. The CDR3 reads CVSSRGLAGDNEQFL. CDR3 nucleotide sequence: TGCGTCAGCAGCCGCGGACTAGCGGGAGACAATGAGCAGTTCCTC. The V call is TRBV4-3, the J call TRBJ2-1, with 13 bases matching TRBD2. Germline-derived CDR1 and CDR2 are LGHNA and YSLEER. The CDR3 is 15 amino acids.

The rearrangement uses TRBV28 and TRBJ2-3; D ambiguous. The V and J ends lost 5 bases and 3 bases respectively, with 6 bases between them. The germline V gene encodes CDR1 MDHEN and CDR2 SYDVKM. The CDR3 length is 12 residues. The CDR3 bases are TGTGCCAGCAGTCCCCAGACAGATACGCAGTATTTT. Translated, it gives CASSPQTDTQYF.

This clonotype was recorded at least ten times. The rearrangement links TRBV7-9 to TRBJ1-1; D is uncertain. CDR3 size: 11 residues. Trimming left V 5 bases short and J 8 bases short, with 9 bases between. Per germline, CDR1 SEHNR and CDR2 FQNEAQ (reference sequence). The CDR3 DNA reads as TGTGCCAGCAGCCCGCTGACAGAAGCTTTCTTT. Encoded protein: CASSPLTEAFF.

This clonotype appeared many times. V gene TRBV18 combines with J gene TRBJ2-7; D perhaps matches TRBD2 (6 bases). Trimming removed 4 bases at V and 7 bases at J, with 35 bases between. Germline V gene sequence: CDR1 KGHSH, CDR2 LQKENI. The CDR3 contains 20 residues. CDR3 region: CASSHRPPGLIAPGYREQYF. In nucleotides, the CDR3 is TGTGCCAGCTCACACAGACCGCCGGGACTTATCGCCCCCGGGTATCGGGAGCAGTACTTC.

To note about this clonotype: Possible read error: a much larger clone is one base away. The chain carries TRBV29-1 and TRBJ2-3; possible D gene TRBD2, 5 bases. Germline-derived CDR1 and CDR2 are SQVTM and ANQGSEA. This CDR3 comprises 14 residues. The V end was cut by 4 bases, the J end by 0 bases, with 11 bases between. The CDR3 protein is CSVGVARSTDTQYF. CDR3 in DNA: TGCAGCGTTGGGGTAGCGAGAAGCACAGATACGCAGTATTTT.

This clonotype has at least ten counts. The V gene is TRBV29-1, the J gene TRBJ2-5; 9 nucleotides match TRBD2. The germline CDR1 and CDR2 sequences are SQVTM and ANQGSEA. This CDR3 region has 15 residues. V dropped 0 bases and J dropped 2; count of bases not matched to a gene: 4. CDR3 bases: TGCAGCGTTGAAGATCCGGCGGGAGGGCAAGAGACCCAGTACTTC. It translates to CSVEDPAGGQETQYF.

In this sample, this clonotype turned up many times. The chain has TRBV12-3 or TRBV12-4 and TRBJ2-1; TRBD2 agrees at 11 bases. The CDR3 sequence is 14 residues long. Germline trimming cut 6 bases from V and 6 bases from J; bases unmatched to any gene: 4. The CDR3 protein is CASRLLAGVNEQFF. In nucleotides, the CDR3 is TGTGCCAGCAGACTACTAGCGGGAGTCAATGAGCAGTTCTTC.

This clonotype was found many times. The chain joins TRBV7-6 to TRBJ2-7; D unclear. Per the germline V gene, CDR1 is SGHVS and CDR2 is FNYEAQ. The V and J ends lost 5 bases and 4 bases respectively, with 9 bases between them. This CDR3 is 12 amino acids long. CDR3: CASSPDTYEQYF. CDR3 coding DNA: TGTGCCAGCAGCCCAGACACTTACGAGCAGTACTTC.

This clonotype showed up many times. The chain couples TRBV12-3 or TRBV12-4 to TRBJ1-5; a weak D match, TRBD1 (5 bases). V gave up 5 bases and J gave up 7 bases, with 12 bases separating them. This CDR3 contains 13 residues. The CDR3 sequence: CASSPVGGQPQHF. In DNA form, the CDR3 reads TGTGCCAGCAGTCCCGTTGGGGGGCAGCCCCAGCATTTT.

The rearrangement uses TRBV29-1 and TRBJ2-3; TRBD2 is a possible D gene (5 bases). Germline-derived CDR1 and CDR2 are SQVTM and ANQGSEA. The CDR3 is made up of 12 amino acids. Trimming left V 2 bases short and J 4 bases short, with 7 bases between. In DNA, the CDR3 is TGCAGCGTTGAACTAGCTCCAGATACGCAGTATTTT. As protein: CSVELAPDTQYF.